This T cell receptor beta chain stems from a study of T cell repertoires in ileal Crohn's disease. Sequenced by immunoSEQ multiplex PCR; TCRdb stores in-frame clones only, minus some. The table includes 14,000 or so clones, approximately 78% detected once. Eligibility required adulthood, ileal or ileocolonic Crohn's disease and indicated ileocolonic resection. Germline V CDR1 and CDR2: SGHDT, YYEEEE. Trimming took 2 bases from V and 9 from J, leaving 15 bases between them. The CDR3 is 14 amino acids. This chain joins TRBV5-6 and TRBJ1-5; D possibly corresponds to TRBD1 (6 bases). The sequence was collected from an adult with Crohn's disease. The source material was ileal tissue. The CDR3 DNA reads TGTGCCAGCAGCTTCAAACAGGGCGAGGGGCCCCAGCATTTT. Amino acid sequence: CASSFKQGEGPQHF.